The next 9 T cell receptor beta chains were all read from a single sample in a study of control samples from healthy donors and cancer patients. Profiling relied on immunoSEQ multiplex PCR, and the TCRdb table lists in-frame clones only, not all of them. Of about 180,000 clones in the sample, around nine tenths were seen once. Sequences were obtained from blood. Receptors were obtained from a man between 25 and 39 years old in good health.

CDR3 loop: CARNSSNQPQHF. The CDR3 DNA reads as TGTGCCAGAAATAGTAGCAATCAGCCCCAGCATTTT. V gene TRBV27 combines with J gene TRBJ1-5; the D is unclear. The CDR3 extends over 12 amino acids. Germline CDR1 reads MNHEY; CDR2 reads SMNVEV (reference sequence). V lost 9 bases and J 0 bases, leaving 6 bases between the germline ends.

J is TRBJ2-1 and V is TRBV10-1; TRBD1 is a possible D gene (5 bases). The germline gives CDR1 WNHNN, CDR2 SYGVQD (reference sequence). This CDR3 is built from 13 residues. Trimming removed 4 bases at V and 3 bases at J, with 7 bases between. The CDR3 loop reads CASSAQGYNEQFF. The CDR3 DNA sequence: TGCGCCAGCAGTGCTCAGGGCTACAATGAGCAGTTCTTC.

The CDR3 here is CASSGPDGDPYEQYF. The CDR3 nucleotides are TGTGCCAGCAGCGGGCCGGACGGAGATCCCTACGAGCAGTACTTC. The chain couples TRBV5-4 to TRBJ2-7; no clear D. The CDR3 runs 15 residues. Trimming removed 4 bases at V and 2 bases at J, with 16 bases between. Germline loops: CDR1 SGHNT, CDR2 YYREEE (reference sequence).

V is TRBV28 and J is TRBJ1-2; D gene uncertain. V was cut by 7 bases and J by 8 bases, with 17 bases left in between. This CDR3 is built from 13 residues. The germline V gene encodes CDR1 MDHEN and CDR2 SYDVKM. As DNA, the CDR3 is TGTGCCAGCACCCTAGTAGGAGGGTTCGGCTACACCTTC. This sequence encodes CASTLVGGFGYTF.

The chain joins TRBV27 to TRBJ1-1; D is uncertain. Trimming took off 8 bases at V and 0 bases at J, with 7 bases between the two ends. There are 12 residues in the CDR3. CDR1 and CDR2 from the germline V gene are MNHEY and SMNVEV (reference sequence). CDR3 residues: CASGPLNTEAFF. DNA for the CDR3: TGTGCCAGCGGACCCCTGAACACTGAAGCTTTCTTT.

The chain is built from TRBV2 and TRBJ1-2; no firm D call. This CDR3 region has 11 residues. Germline V lookup: CDR1 SNHLY, CDR2 FYNNEI. Trimming removed 6 bases from V and 4 bases from J, with 6 bases in between. In DNA, the CDR3 is TGTGCCAGCAGGGATGCCTATGGCTACACCTTC. Translated: CASRDAYGYTF.

The chain is built from TRBV5-1 and TRBJ2-1; D is unclear. The V end lost 5 bases, the J end lost 8 bases, and 14 bases lay between the germline ends. Germline V gives CDR1 SGHRS, CDR2 YFSETQ. CDR3 size: 13 residues. CDR3 bases: TGCGCCAGCAGTACTGCCTGGAGCGATGAGCAGTTCTTC. Translated: CASSTAWSDEQFF.

The count of this clone is one. The V and J genes are TRBV18 and TRBJ1-1; a possible D gene is TRBD1 (5 bases). The CDR3 extends over 14 amino acids. Trimming removed 3 bases at V and 7 bases at J, with 15 bases between. CDR1 and CDR2 from the germline V gene are KGHSH and LQKENI. As DNA, the CDR3 is TGTGCCAGCTCACCGGAAGGGGCTCCCCGTGAAGCTTTCTTT. The encoded protein is CASSPEGAPREAFF.

V is TRBV30 and J is TRBJ2-3; D is uncertain. V gave up 0 bases and J gave up 2 bases, with 9 bases separating them. CDR1 and CDR2 (germline): GTSNPN, SVGIG (reference sequence). The CDR3 runs to 14 residues. The CDR3 spells CAWSVGLNTDTQYF. The DNA for the CDR3 is TGTGCCTGGAGTGTCGGGCTGAACACAGATACGCAGTATTTT.